The 29 T cell receptor beta chains presented below share a single source sample, sequenced in a study of blood T cell repertoires in COVID-19 (dated by TCRdb to 2018 to 2021). The library was generated by the immunoSEQ multiplex PCR assay. What TCRdb holds here is the immuneACCESS table cut down to in-frame rearrangements. Part of the clones is not present; checked against another copy, under half of the missing clones reflect an unresolved V gene, and the others are unexplained. This sample lists roughly 80,000 clones; 88% were detected once. The ten largest account for about 8.2% of the sample. The specimen was peripheral blood. These receptors were taken from a human donor in a cohort sampled during active COVID-19.

The gene calls are TRBV29-1 and TRBJ2-3, with 7 nucleotides matching TRBD1. The CDR3 is made up of 15 amino acids. V shed 6 bases and J 2 bases; nucleotides not matched to a gene: 11. CDR1 is SQVTM and CDR2 is ANQGSEA in the germline V gene. The chain's CDR3 is CSVLAGTVNTDTQYF. The CDR3, as DNA: TGCAGCGTATTAGCCGGGACAGTTAACACAGATACGCAGTATTTT.

CDR3 residues: CASSLGTGPGYTF. The CDR3, as DNA: TGTGCCAGCAGTTTAGGTACAGGGCCTGGCTACACCTTC. The chain uses TRBV12-3 or TRBV12-4 and TRBJ1-2; possibly TRBD1 for D (6 bases). The length of the CDR3 is 13 residues. The V end lost 1 base, the J end lost 7 bases, and 10 bases lay between the germline ends.

This rearrangement joins TRBV7-2 to TRBJ2-1; 8 bases fit TRBD2. The germline CDR1 and CDR2 sequences are SGHTA and FQGNSA. The J segment lost 6 bases and the V segment lost 3 bases, leaving 7 bases of the junction unmatched. The CDR3 runs to 15 residues. CDR3 in amino acids: CASSFSGVRGNEQFF. The CDR3 DNA is TGTGCCAGCAGCTTTAGCGGGGTGAGGGGCAATGAGCAGTTCTTC.

The genes are TRBV9 and TRBJ2-7; 13 bases line up with TRBD2. Looked up from germline, CDR1 is SGDLS and CDR2 is YYNGEE. V lost 3 bases and J lost 3; bases outside the gene matches: 9. CDR3 size: 17 residues. CDR3: CASSDGLAGDRRYEQYF. Written as DNA, the CDR3 is TGTGCCAGCAGCGACGGACTAGCGGGGGACCGACGCTACGAGCAGTACTTC. Full variable domain (rest looked up from reference TRBV9 and TRBJ2-7): DSGVTQTPKHLITATGQRVTLRCSPRSGDLSVYWYQQSLDQGLQFLIQYYNGEERAKGNILERFSAQQFPDLHSELNLSSLELGDSALYFCASSDGLAGDRRYEQYFGPGTRLTVT.

V and J are TRBV24-1 and TRBJ2-5; 15 nucleotides agree with TRBD2. V gave up 7 bases and J gave up 5 bases; unmatched junction bases: 10. The germline V gene encodes CDR1 KGHDR and CDR2 SFDVKD. The CDR3 contains 17 residues. The CDR3 nucleotides read TGTGCCACCAGCACACCGGGACTAGCGGGAGGCCGGGAGACCCAGTACTTC. Its translation is CATSTPGLAGGRETQYF.

This chain connects TRBV7-2 to TRBJ2-3; D perhaps matches TRBD1 (5 bases). Germline V gene data show CDR1 as SGHTA and CDR2 as FQGNSA. This CDR3 spans 12 amino acids. The V end was cut by 5 bases, the J end by 3 bases, with 6 bases between. CDR3 region: CASSPGTDTQYF. The CDR3 DNA reads TGTGCCAGCAGCCCAGGGACAGATACGCAGTATTTT.

The CDR3 region is CASRNDQGIGTEAFF. Written as DNA, the CDR3 is TGTGCCAGCAGGAACGATCAGGGTATCGGTACTGAAGCTTTCTTT. The chain employs TRBV6-6 and TRBJ1-1, with a weak D call TRBD1 (5 bases). The CDR3 length is 15 residues. V gave up 6 bases and J gave up 5 bases, with 19 bases separating them. Germline assignment: CDR1 MNHNY and CDR2 SVGAGI (reference sequence).

This chain links TRBV10-3 with TRBJ1-1; D gene ambiguous. This CDR3 region has 14 residues. Trimming pared 4 bases from V and 0 bases from J, leaving 9 bases between. Germline V lookup: CDR1 ENHRY, CDR2 SYGVKD. CDR3 sequence reads: CAISAQNMNTEAFF. The CDR3 coding sequence is TGTGCCATCAGTGCACAGAACATGAACACTGAAGCTTTCTTT.

V and J are TRBV4-1 and TRBJ1-4; TRBD1 matches at 7 bases. The CDR3 contains 17 residues. CDR1 and CDR2 from the germline V gene are MGHRA and YSYEKL. The trim removed 6 bases at V and 1 base at J, leaving 11 bases unmatched. DNA of the CDR3: TGCGCCAGCAGACCGGTTAAGGGGGCGATAACTAATGAAAAACTGTTTTTT. It codes for CASRPVKGAITNEKLFF.

This chain links TRBV29-1 with TRBJ2-7, with 7 bases matching TRBD1. V trimming: 6 bases; J trimming: 2 bases; junction bases outside the gene matches: 13. CDR1 is SQVTM, CDR2 ANQGSEA, per germline. The CDR3 covers 15 residues. CDR3 nucleotides: TGCAGCGTCAGGCCTCGACAGGGTGAAACCTACGAGCAGTACTTC. This encodes CSVRPRQGETYEQYF.

This clone was seen only a few times. The chain is built from TRBV10-3 and TRBJ2-7, with a possible D match to TRBD1 (5 bases). Germline V gives CDR1 ENHRY, CDR2 SYGVKD. This CDR3 has 13 amino acids. Deletions cut 4 bases from V and 4 bases from J, with 11 bases between. The chain's CDR3 is CAISGPGIYEQYF. The DNA of the CDR3 is TGTGCCATCAGTGGCCCAGGGATTTACGAGCAGTACTTC.

The chain joins TRBV6-5 to TRBJ2-2; perhaps TRBD2 as D (5 bases). Trimming removed 7 bases from V and 4 bases from J, with 13 bases in between. Germline V lookup: CDR1 MNHEY, CDR2 SVGAGI. The CDR3 extends over 14 amino acids. This CDR3 reads CASINLAGTGELFF. CDR3 DNA sequence: TGTGCCAGCATTAATTTGGCGGGCACCGGGGAGCTGTTTTTT.

CDR3 coding DNA: TGTGCCAGCAGTGACAGGACTCTAGGGCCCCTCCACTTT. Its protein product is CASSDRTLGPLHF. The rearrangement links TRBV6-1 to TRBJ1-6; D unresolved. The germline gives CDR1 MNHNS, CDR2 SASEGT. Trimming pared 3 bases from V and 13 bases from J, leaving 13 bases between. This CDR3 is built from 13 residues.

The gene calls are TRBV7-9 and TRBJ2-3; TRBD2 might be the D (6 bases). CDR1 and CDR2 (germline): SEHNR, FQNEAQ (reference sequence). V lost 0 bases and J 2 bases, leaving 9 bases between the germline ends. This CDR3 has 15 amino acids. CDR3 coding DNA: TGTGCCAGCAGCTTAGCCGGGGGACCCACAGATACGCAGTATTTT. Translating gives CASSLAGGPTDTQYF. The full variable domain, in which reference TRBV7-9 and TRBJ2-3 provide the parts outside the CDR3, is DTGVSQNPRHKITKRGQNVTFRCDPISEHNRLYWYRQTLGQGPEFLTYFQNEAQLEKSRLLSDRFSAERPKGSFSTLEIQRTEQGDSAMYLCASSLAGGPTDTQYFGPGTRLTVL.

V gene TRBV24-1 combines with J gene TRBJ2-2; 9 bases are a match to TRBD2. Germline V CDR1 and CDR2: KGHDR, SFDVKD. V was pared by 2 bases and J by 5 bases, with 5 bases of the junction left unmatched. The CDR3 is 16 amino acids. CDR3 bases: TGTGCCACCAGTGATTCAACTAGCGGGTTTACCGGGGAGCTGTTTTTT. Residues: CATSDSTSGFTGELFF.

J is TRBJ1-1 and V is TRBV19; D is uncertain. The germline gives CDR1 LNHDA, CDR2 SQIVND (reference sequence). The CDR3 runs to 13 residues. Trimming took off 3 bases at V and 2 bases at J, with 7 bases between the two ends. The CDR3 DNA is TGTGCCAGTAGTATCGGTGAAAACACTGAAGCTTTCTTT. This codes for CASSIGENTEAFF. Full variable domain (remainder filled in from reference TRBV19 and TRBJ1-1): DGGITQSPKYLFRKEGQNVTLSCEQNLNHDAMYWYRQDPGQGLRLIYYSQIVNDFQKGDIAEGYSVSREKKESFPLTVTSAQKNPTAFYLCASSIGENTEAFFGQGTRLTVV.

The chain's CDR3 is CASLSSPGTASEAFF. CDR3 DNA: TGTGCCAGCCTATCCTCTCCCGGGACAGCCTCGGAAGCTTTCTTT. This chain connects TRBV18 to TRBJ1-1, with TRBD1 identical over 7 bases. This CDR3 has 15 amino acids. Germline V gene sequence: CDR1 KGHSH, CDR2 LQKENI. V shed 8 bases and J 8 bases; nucleotides not matched to a gene: 17.

This chain links TRBV19 with TRBJ1-5; no firm D call. Trimming shortened V by 6 bases and J by 0 bases, and 15 bases separated the two germline ends. CDR1 LNHDA and CDR2 SQIVND come from the germline V gene (reference sequence). The CDR3 is 16 amino acids. The CDR3, as DNA: TGTGCCAGTAGAAGCGTTGGCACAAATAGCAATCAGCCCCAGCATTTT. Its translation: CASRSVGTNSNQPQHF.

This clone was seen only a few times. J is TRBJ1-5 and V is TRBV4-1; 8 bases map to TRBD1. CDR3 size: 15 residues. The J segment lost 4 bases and the V segment lost 3 bases, leaving 5 bases of the junction unmatched. CDR1 and CDR2 (germline): MGHRA, YSYEKL. This CDR3 reads CASSQDRVGNQPQHF. CDR3 bases: TGCGCCAGCAGCCAGGACAGGGTGGGAAATCAGCCCCAGCATTTT.

The rearrangement uses TRBV15 and TRBJ1-2, with D unclear. Per the germline V gene, CDR1 is LNHNV and CDR2 is YYDKDF (reference sequence). Trimming took 0 bases from V and 4 from J, leaving 9 bases between them. The CDR3 is 14 amino acids. For the CDR3, the DNA is TGTGCCACCAGCAGAGATCGAGCAGGCTATGGCTACACCTTC. Its protein product is CATSRDRAGYGYTF.

The chain employs TRBV28 and TRBJ2-6; 9 nucleotides agree with TRBD1. V shed 6 bases, J shed 0 bases, and the junction held 0 bases outside the gene matches. The CDR3 has 15 residues. The germline V gene encodes CDR1 MDHEN and CDR2 SYDVKM. In DNA form, the CDR3 reads TGTGCCAGCAGGACAGGGGGCTCTGGGGCCAACGTCCTGACTTTC. This gives the protein CASRTGGSGANVLTF.

The chain links TRBV5-1 to TRBJ2-5; the D is unclear. There are 13 residues in the CDR3. Germline V gene sequence: CDR1 SGHRS, CDR2 YFSETQ. Trimming left V 3 bases short and J 2 bases short, with 8 bases between. The CDR3: CASSYTVQETQYF. CDR3 in DNA: TGCGCCAGCAGCTACACAGTACAAGAGACCCAGTACTTC.

This chain joins TRBV7-2 and TRBJ2-5; D call uncertain. This CDR3 region has 16 residues. Trimming removed 4 bases from V and 5 bases from J, with 20 bases in between. In germline, CDR1 is SGHTA, CDR2 FQGNSA. CDR3 residues: CASSSLPGMPQETQYF. DNA of the CDR3: TGTGCCAGCAGCTCCCTCCCAGGAATGCCGCAGGAGACCCAGTACTTC.

This chain connects TRBV2 to TRBJ2-7; tentatively, D is TRBD2 (6 bases). Trimming stripped 8 bases from V and 5 bases from J, with 13 bases between. There are 12 residues in the CDR3. The germline gives CDR1 SNHLY, CDR2 FYNNEI. In DNA, the CDR3 is TGTGCCAGCGGAGGGACGTGGGACGAGCAGTACTTC. It yields the protein CASGGTWDEQYF.

CDR3 nucleotide sequence: TGTGCCAGCACTGAGGACAGGGGGCGACGGACAGATACGCAGTATTTT. Residues: CASTEDRGRRTDTQYF. The rearrangement joins TRBV21-1 to TRBJ2-3; the table calls TRBD1, which could not be checked here. TRBV21-1 is a recognized pseudogene. This CDR3 is 16 amino acids long.

The V and J genes are TRBV27 and TRBJ2-7; the D gene is possibly TRBD2 (6 bases). Germline assignment: CDR1 MNHEY and CDR2 SMNVEV (reference sequence). V was cut by 3 bases and J by 7 bases, with 13 bases left in between. The CDR3 is 13 residues long. CDR3 amino acids: CASSFWRAGEQYF. The CDR3 DNA is TGTGCCAGCAGTTTTTGGAGGGCGGGGGAGCAGTACTTC.

The J gene is TRBJ1-2, the V gene TRBV4-1, with no clear D. This CDR3 spans 13 amino acids. Trimming took 0 bases from V and 8 from J, leaving 10 bases between them. Germline lookup yields CDR1 MGHRA and CDR2 YSYEKL. The CDR3 nucleotides read TGCGCCAGCAGCCAAGAGGGAGGAGGCGGCTACACCTTC. The encoded protein is CASSQEGGGGYTF.

The V and J genes are TRBV5-4 and TRBJ1-3; 8 bases fit TRBD1. CDR3 length equals 17 residues. CDR1 is SGHNT, CDR2 YYREEE, per germline (reference sequence). Trimming at V came to 3 bases and at J to 0 bases, leaving 8 bases not matched to a gene. This CDR3 is CASSWRQGTSSGNTIYF. The CDR3 region has the DNA TGTGCCAGCAGCTGGAGACAGGGGACGTCCTCTGGAAACACCATATATTTT.

CDR3 region: CASSRGQGGNGYTF. In DNA, the CDR3 is TGTGCCAGCAGCCGCGGACAGGGCGGGAATGGCTACACCTTC. The J gene is TRBJ1-2, the V gene TRBV6-5, with 8 bases fitting TRBD1. The junction had 9 bases not matched to a gene; V was cut back by 6 bases and J by 6 bases. CDR3 length: 14 residues. The V gene's germline CDR1 is MNHEY and CDR2 SVGAGI.